This is a list of T cell receptor beta chains from one sample in a study of cytomegalovirus exposure and HLA in healthy donors. Only in-frame clones appear in the TCRdb table, and some are missing; sequencing was by immunoSEQ multiplex PCR. The sample has about 240,000 clones; 80% to 85% are singletons. Sample: PBMCs. The source is a woman between 55 and 75 years old in good health and CMV-seropositive. CDR3s include the opening cysteine and the closing phenylalanine or tryptophan. D genes are given only for firm matches. Only part of the rows carry a size: once, few, many, or a class if the clone is expanded.

DNA: TGTACCAGCAGCGTTCCTCCGACGGGCTCCTACGAGCAGTACTTC
CDR3: CTSSVPPTGSYEQYF
D: .
V: TRBV9
J: TRBJ2-7
size: .

DNA: TGTGCCAGCAGCCCCGGGACTAGCGGGTTCTCTGAGCAGTTCTTC
CDR3: CASSPGTSGFSEQFF
D: TRBD2
V: TRBV5-4
J: TRBJ2-1
size: .

DNA: TGCGCCAGCAAAAAGGCCCTTGGCAGGGTGGATGAGCAGTTCTTC
CDR3: CASKKALGRVDEQFF
D: .
V: TRBV5-1
J: TRBJ2-1
size: .

DNA: TGTGCCAGCAGTGCAGAGCGGGTCTACGAGCAGTACTTC
CDR3: CASSAERVYEQYF
D: .
V: TRBV28
J: TRBJ2-7
size: .

DNA: TGTGCCAGCAGCCCGGTTTTAACAGGGGAACCCTATGGCTACACCTTC
CDR3: CASSPVLTGEPYGYTF
D: TRBD1
V: TRBV7-9
J: TRBJ1-2
size: .

DNA: TGTGCCATCAGTGAGGACTACTCCTACAATGAGCAGTTCTTC
CDR3: CAISEDYSYNEQFF
D: .
V: TRBV10-3
J: TRBJ2-1
size: few

DNA: TGTGCCAGCAGCCCCCCCGGGACTCGGGGGGCCTACGAGCAGTACTTC
CDR3: CASSPPGTRGAYEQYF
D: TRBD2
V: TRBV7-9
J: TRBJ2-7
size: .

DNA: TGTGCCAGCAGCTTGGGGACAATCACAGATACGCAGTATTTT
CDR3: CASSLGTITDTQYF
D: .
V: TRBV5-4
J: TRBJ2-3
size: .

DNA: TGCAGCGTCCACGGACAGGCGTCCTACAATGAGCAGTTCTTC
CDR3: CSVHGQASYNEQFF
D: TRBD1
V: TRBV29-1
J: TRBJ2-1
size: .

DNA: TGTGCCAGCAGTTTATGGGCCGGGACAGGGAGGCAGCCCCAGCATTTT
CDR3: CASSLWAGTGRQPQHF
D: TRBD1
V: TRBV28
J: TRBJ1-5
size: few

DNA: TGTGCCAGCAACCCACAGGGGGCCTCTGAAGCTTTCTTT
CDR3: CASNPQGASEAFF
D: TRBD1
V: TRBV6-5
J: TRBJ1-1
size: few

DNA: TGTGCCATCAGTGTCCCTGGGCAGGGAAAATCCTACACCTTC
CDR3: CAISVPGQGKSYTF
D: .
V: TRBV10-3
J: TRBJ1-2
size: .

DNA: TGTGCCAGCAGCTTGGATCCTAGCGCTAAGGTCTACGAGCAGTACTTC
CDR3: CASSLDPSAKVYEQYF
D: .
V: TRBV5-4
J: TRBJ2-7
size: .

DNA: TGTGCCTGGAGTGTACAAGACAATCAGCCCCAGCATTTT
CDR3: CAWSVQDNQPQHF
D: .
V: TRBV30
J: TRBJ1-5
size: .

DNA: TGTGCCAGCAGGGATCGGACAGGGGGAGGAATTACTGAAGCTTTCTTT
CDR3: CASRDRTGGGITEAFF
D: TRBD1
V: TRBV7-9
J: TRBJ1-1
size: .

DNA: TGTGCCAGCAGCATCAGACGGGGCTCTGGGGCCAACGTCCTGACTTTC
CDR3: CASSIRRGSGANVLTF
D: .
V: TRBV5-6
J: TRBJ2-6
size: .

DNA: TGTGCCAGCAGCAGAGGCGGAAACACCATATATTTT
CDR3: CASSRGGNTIYF
D: .
V: TRBV7-8
J: TRBJ1-3
size: .

DNA: TGCGCCAGCAGCTTGAAGGCAGGGGGCAACCAAGAGACCCAGTACTTC
CDR3: CASSLKAGGNQETQYF
D: TRBD1
V: TRBV5-1
J: TRBJ2-5
size: .

DNA: TGTGCCAGCAGTCCTAGCAGCGCAGATACGCAGTATTTT
CDR3: CASSPSSADTQYF
D: .
V: TRBV7-9
J: TRBJ2-3
size: .

DNA: TGTGCCAGCAGTCCCCAGAGACAGGGGGTCTTAGGGAATCAGCCCCAGCATTTT
CDR3: CASSPQRQGVLGNQPQHF
D: TRBD1
V: TRBV28
J: TRBJ1-5
size: .

DNA: TGTGCCAGCAGGACTCTTACCACAGGGGTGCAGTTCTTC
CDR3: CASRTLTTGVQFF
D: TRBD1
V: TRBV11-2
J: TRBJ2-1
size: .

DNA: TGTGCCTGGACGGAGGCAGATTACACCGGGGAGCTGTTTTTT
CDR3: CAWTEADYTGELFF
D: .
V: TRBV30
J: TRBJ2-2
size: .

DNA: TGTGCCAGCAGCCGTGAAAGCGGGAGTGGGAGGCAGTACTTC
CDR3: CASSRESGSGRQYF
D: TRBD2
V: TRBV11-2
J: TRBJ2-7
size: .

DNA: TGTGCCAGTAGTATTCAGTCTAATCAGCCCCAGCATTTT
CDR3: CASSIQSNQPQHF
D: .
V: TRBV19
J: TRBJ1-5
size: few

DNA: TGTGCCAGCAGCTCGAGGAGCTCCTACAATGAGCAGTTCTTC
CDR3: CASSSRSSYNEQFF
D: .
V: TRBV27
J: TRBJ2-1
size: .

DNA: TGCAGCGTTGAGAGGCAGATGAACACTGAAGCTTTCTTT
CDR3: CSVERQMNTEAFF
D: .
V: TRBV29-1
J: TRBJ1-1
size: .

DNA: TGTGCCAGCAGCTTCTCTAGCGGGAGGGATTACGAGCAGTACTTC
CDR3: CASSFSSGRDYEQYF
D: TRBD2
V: TRBV11-2
J: TRBJ2-7
size: .

DNA: TGCGCCAGCAGCCAAGAGACGGCCGGCGGCCACGAGCAGTACTTC
CDR3: CASSQETAGGHEQYF
D: .
V: TRBV4-1
J: TRBJ2-7
size: once

DNA: TGCGCCAGCAGCTTGGCTGGGGGCGACGAGCAGTACTTC
CDR3: CASSLAGGDEQYF
D: .
V: TRBV5-1
J: TRBJ2-7
size: .

DNA: TGTGCCAGCAGCTTAGGACTACAAACAGATACGCAGTATTTT
CDR3: CASSLGLQTDTQYF
D: .
V: TRBV7-9
J: TRBJ2-3
size: .

DNA: TGTGCCACCAGCACCCCAACCAGCTCTGGAAACACCATATATTTT
CDR3: CATSTPTSSGNTIYF
D: .
V: TRBV15
J: TRBJ1-3
size: once

DNA: TGTGCCAGCAGTTACTCACAGGGCTCTGGGGCCAACGTCCTGACTTTC
CDR3: CASSYSQGSGANVLTF
D: .
V: TRBV6-5
J: TRBJ2-6
size: .

DNA: TGCGCCAGCAGCCAAGATGGAATAGCGGGAGGCTACGAGCAGTACTTC
CDR3: CASSQDGIAGGYEQYF
D: TRBD2
V: TRBV4-1
J: TRBJ2-7
size: .

DNA: TGTGCCAGTAGCCGGACAGGGGATGAAGAGACCCAGTACTTC
CDR3: CASSRTGDEETQYF
D: TRBD1
V: TRBV9
J: TRBJ2-5
size: .

DNA: TGCGCCAGCAGTGGTTCTAGCGGGAGAGGGACGCAGTATTTT
CDR3: CASSGSSGRGTQYF
D: TRBD2
V: TRBV10-2
J: TRBJ2-3
size: .

DNA: TGTGCCAGCAGCGTGTCGCCTAGCGGGAGCCACGAGCAGTACTTC
CDR3: CASSVSPSGSHEQYF
D: TRBD2
V: TRBV9
J: TRBJ2-7
size: .

DNA: TGTGCCAGCGGGAGGAACTACAATGAGCAGTTCTTC
CDR3: CASGRNYNEQFF
D: .
V: TRBV27
J: TRBJ2-1
size: .

DNA: TGTGCCAGCAGGCCAGGGGGTGGTCAGCCCCAGCATTTT
CDR3: CASRPGGGQPQHF
D: TRBD1
V: TRBV2
J: TRBJ1-5
size: .